The following is a T cell receptor (beta chain) sequence with its context. Its matching antigen is unknown. The junction had 3 bases not matched to a gene; V was cut back by 1 base and J by 0 bases. Germline V lookup: CDR1 SGHVS, CDR2 FQNEAQ. The CDR3 covers 16 residues. The rectum was sampled with one to two pinch biopsies at colonoscopy. Sequencing was performed with immunoSEQ multiplex PCR; in TCRdb, only in-frame clones are kept and a portion is missing. The data show about 24,000 clones, with 55% to 75% seen just once and 7.5% to 9% held by the top ten. The data were obtained in a study of pediatric ulcerative colitis. General observations from the study: Acute severe colitis showed lower rectal diversity from clonal expansions. Rectal pinch biopsies may include blood-derived T cells. Ulcerative colitis patients shared more blood-rectal clones than controls. A couple of rectal CDR3 clonotypes occurred in all ulcerative colitis patients.

The chain employs TRBV7-8 and TRBJ2-3, with TRBD2 matching over 8 bases. The receptor's source is a boy younger than 18 with severe ulcerative colitis. The specimen was gut tissue. CDR3 sequence reads: CASSLVGGGSTDTQYF. The CDR3 nucleotides read TGTGCCAGCAGCTTAGTGGGCGGGGGGAGCACAGATACGCAGTATTTT. Full variable domain (remainder filled in from reference TRBV7-8 and TRBJ2-3): GAGVSQSPRYKVAKRGQDVALRCDPISGHVSLFWYQQALGQGPEFLTYFQNEAQLDKSGLPSDRFFAERPEGSVSTLKIQRTQQEDSAVYLCASSLVGGGSTDTQYFGPGTRLTVL.